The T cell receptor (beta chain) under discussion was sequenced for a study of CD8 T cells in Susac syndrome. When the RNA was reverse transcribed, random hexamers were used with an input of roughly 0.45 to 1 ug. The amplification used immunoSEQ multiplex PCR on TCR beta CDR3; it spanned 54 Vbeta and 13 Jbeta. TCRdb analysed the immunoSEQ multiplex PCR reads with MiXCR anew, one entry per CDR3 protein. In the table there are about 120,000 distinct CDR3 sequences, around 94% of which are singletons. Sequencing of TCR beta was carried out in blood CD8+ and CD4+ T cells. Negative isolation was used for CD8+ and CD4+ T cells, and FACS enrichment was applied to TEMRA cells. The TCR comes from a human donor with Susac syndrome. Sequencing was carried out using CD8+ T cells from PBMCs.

CDR3 sequence: CASSLYSGSGANVLTF. CDR3 DNA sequence: TGTGCCAGCAGTTTATATAGTGGATCTGGGGCCAACGTCCTGACTTTC. This chain uses TRBV27 with TRBJ2-6; D unclear. The CDR3 contains 16 residues. V lost 1 base, J lost 1 base, and 8 bases lay in between. Germline V lookup: CDR1 MNHEY, CDR2 SMNVEV (reference sequence).